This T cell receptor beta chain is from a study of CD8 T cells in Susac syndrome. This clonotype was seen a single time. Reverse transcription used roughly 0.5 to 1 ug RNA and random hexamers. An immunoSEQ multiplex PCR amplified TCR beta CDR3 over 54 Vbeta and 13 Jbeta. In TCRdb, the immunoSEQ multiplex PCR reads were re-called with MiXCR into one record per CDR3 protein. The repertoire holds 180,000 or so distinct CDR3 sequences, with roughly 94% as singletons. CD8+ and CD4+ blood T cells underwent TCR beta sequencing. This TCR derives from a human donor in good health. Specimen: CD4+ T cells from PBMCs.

The CDR3 DNA reads TGTGCCAGCAGTTTATACCGGGACCAAACCTACGAGCAGTACTTC. This sequence encodes CASSLYRDQTYEQYF. The chain combines TRBV27 with TRBJ2-7, with D possibly called TRBD1 or TRBD2 (5 bases each). The CDR3 has 15 amino acids. Germline V gene data show CDR1 as MNHEY and CDR2 as SMNVEV (reference sequence). V was cut by 1 base and J by 2 bases, with 12 bases left in between.